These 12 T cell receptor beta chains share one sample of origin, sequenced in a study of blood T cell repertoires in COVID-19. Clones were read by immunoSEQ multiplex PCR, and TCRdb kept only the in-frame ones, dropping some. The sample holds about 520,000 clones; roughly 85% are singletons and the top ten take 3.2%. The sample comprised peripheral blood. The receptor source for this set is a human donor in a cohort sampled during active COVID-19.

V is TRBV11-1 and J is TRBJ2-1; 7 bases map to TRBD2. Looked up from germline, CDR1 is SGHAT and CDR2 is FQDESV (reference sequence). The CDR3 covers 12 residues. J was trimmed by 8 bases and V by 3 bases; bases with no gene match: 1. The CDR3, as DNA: TGTGCCAGCAGCTTTACTAGCGATGAGCAGTTCTTC. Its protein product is CASSFTSDEQFF.

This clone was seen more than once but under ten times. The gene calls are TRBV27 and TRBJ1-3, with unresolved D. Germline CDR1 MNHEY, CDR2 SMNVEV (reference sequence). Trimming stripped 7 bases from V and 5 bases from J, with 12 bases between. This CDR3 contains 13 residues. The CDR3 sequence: CASIRVQRNTIYF. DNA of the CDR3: TGTGCCAGCATTCGGGTTCAGAGAAACACCATATATTTT.

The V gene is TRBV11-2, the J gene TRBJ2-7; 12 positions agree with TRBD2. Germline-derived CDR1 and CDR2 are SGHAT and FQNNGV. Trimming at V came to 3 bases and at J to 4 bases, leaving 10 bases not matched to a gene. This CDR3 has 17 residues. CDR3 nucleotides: TGTGCCAGCAGCTTCCGGGGAGGACTAGCGGGATGGTACGAGCAGTACTTC. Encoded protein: CASSFRGGLAGWYEQYF.

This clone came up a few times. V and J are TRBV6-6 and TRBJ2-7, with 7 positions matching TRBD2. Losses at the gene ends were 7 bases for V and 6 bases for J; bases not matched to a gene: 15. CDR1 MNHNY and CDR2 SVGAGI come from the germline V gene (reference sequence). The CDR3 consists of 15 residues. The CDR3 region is CASTPAGGRMGEQYF. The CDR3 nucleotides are TGTGCCAGCACCCCGGCAGGCGGGAGAATGGGCGAGCAGTACTTC.

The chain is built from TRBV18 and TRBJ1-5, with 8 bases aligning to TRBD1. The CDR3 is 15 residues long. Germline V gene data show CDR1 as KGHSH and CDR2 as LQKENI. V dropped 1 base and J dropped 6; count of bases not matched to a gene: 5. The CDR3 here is CASSPLRGPGQPQHF. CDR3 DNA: TGTGCCAGCTCACCACTCAGGGGGCCCGGTCAGCCCCAGCATTTT.

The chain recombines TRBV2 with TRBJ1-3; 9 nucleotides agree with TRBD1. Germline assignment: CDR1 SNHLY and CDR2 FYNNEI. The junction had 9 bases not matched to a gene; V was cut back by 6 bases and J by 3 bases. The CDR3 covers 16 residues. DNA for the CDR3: TGTGCCAGCAGCTTAGGACAGGGGCGGATTGGAAACACCATATATTTT. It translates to CASSLGQGRIGNTIYF.

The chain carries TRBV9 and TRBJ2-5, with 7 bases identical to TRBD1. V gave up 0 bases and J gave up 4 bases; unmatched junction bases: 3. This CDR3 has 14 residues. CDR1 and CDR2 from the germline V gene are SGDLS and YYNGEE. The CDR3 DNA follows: TGTGCCAGCAGCGTAGAGACAGGGCGAGAGACCCAGTACTTC. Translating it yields CASSVETGRETQYF.

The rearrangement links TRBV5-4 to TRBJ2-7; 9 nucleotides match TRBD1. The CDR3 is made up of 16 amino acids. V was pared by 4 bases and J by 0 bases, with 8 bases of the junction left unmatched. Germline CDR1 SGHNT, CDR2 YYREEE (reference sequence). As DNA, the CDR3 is TGTGCCAGCAGCGCCACTGGACAGGGGAGCTCCTACGAGCAGTACTTC. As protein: CASSATGQGSSYEQYF.

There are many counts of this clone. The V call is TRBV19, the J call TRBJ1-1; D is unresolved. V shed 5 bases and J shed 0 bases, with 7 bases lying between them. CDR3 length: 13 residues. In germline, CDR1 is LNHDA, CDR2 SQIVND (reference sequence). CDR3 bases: TGTGCCAGTAGTGTCGAGGTGAACACTGAAGCTTTCTTT. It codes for CASSVEVNTEAFF. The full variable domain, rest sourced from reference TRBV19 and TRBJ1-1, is DGGITQSPKYLFRKEGQNVTLSCEQNLNHDAMYWYRQDPGQGLRLIYYSQIVNDFQKGDIAEGYSVSREKKESFPLTVTSAQKNPTAFYLCASSVEVNTEAFFGQGTRLTVV.

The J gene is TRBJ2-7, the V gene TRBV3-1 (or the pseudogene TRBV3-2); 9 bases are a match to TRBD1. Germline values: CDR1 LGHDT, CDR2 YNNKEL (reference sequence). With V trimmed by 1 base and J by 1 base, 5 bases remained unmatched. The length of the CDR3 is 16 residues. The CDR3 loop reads CASSQGLGQGSYEQYF. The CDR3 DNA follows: TGTGCCAGCAGCCAAGGTTTAGGACAGGGGTCCTACGAGCAGTACTTC.

The CDR3 spells CASSSQGPNTEAFF. The CDR3 nucleotides are TGCGCCAGCAGTTCACAGGGACCGAACACTGAAGCTTTCTTT. The chain joins TRBV10-1 to TRBJ1-1, with D possibly TRBD1 on 6 matching bases. Trimming removed 5 bases from V and 1 base from J, with 11 bases in between. Germline CDR1 is WNHNN and CDR2 is SYGVQD (reference sequence). The CDR3 runs to 14 residues.

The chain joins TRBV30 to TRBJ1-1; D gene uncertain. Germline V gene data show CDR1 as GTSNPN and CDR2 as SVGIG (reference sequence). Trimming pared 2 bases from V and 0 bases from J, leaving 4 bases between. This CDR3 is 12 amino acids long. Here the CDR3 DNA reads TGTGCCTGGAGTCGGTTGAACACTGAAGCTTTCTTT. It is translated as CAWSRLNTEAFF.